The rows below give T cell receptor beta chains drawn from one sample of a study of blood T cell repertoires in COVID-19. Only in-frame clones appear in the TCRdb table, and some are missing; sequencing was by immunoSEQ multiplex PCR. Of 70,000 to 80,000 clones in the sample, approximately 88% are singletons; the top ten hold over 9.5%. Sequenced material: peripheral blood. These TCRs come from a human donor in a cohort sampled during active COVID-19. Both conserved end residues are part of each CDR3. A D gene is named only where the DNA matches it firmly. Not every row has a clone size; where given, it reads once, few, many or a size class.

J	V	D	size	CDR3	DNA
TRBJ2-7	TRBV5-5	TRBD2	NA	CATGERGYSYEQYF	TGTGCCACTGGGGAGCGGGGGTACTCCTACGAGCAGTACTTC
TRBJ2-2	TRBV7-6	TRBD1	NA	CASSLTGANTGELFF	TGTGCCAGCAGCTTAACAGGGGCGAACACCGGGGAGCTGTTTTTT
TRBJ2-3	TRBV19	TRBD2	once	CASSIGAGGATDTQYF	TGTGCCAGTAGTATAGGCGCGGGAGGAGCCACAGATACGCAGTATTTT
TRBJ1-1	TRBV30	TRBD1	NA	CAWGDRGAEAFF	TGTGCCTGGGGCGACAGGGGCGCTGAAGCTTTCTTT
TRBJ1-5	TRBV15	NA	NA	CATSREAGPNQPQHF	TGTGCCACCAGCAGAGAGGCAGGCCCCAATCAGCCCCAGCATTTT
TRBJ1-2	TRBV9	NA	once	CASSVGTADYGYTF	TGTGCCAGCAGCGTAGGGACAGCCGATTATGGCTACACCTTC
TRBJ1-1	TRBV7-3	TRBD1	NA	CASSRTGMNTEAFF	TGTGCCAGCAGTAGGACAGGAATGAACACTGAAGCTTTCTTT
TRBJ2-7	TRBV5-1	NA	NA	CASSSGLSSSEQYF	TGCGCCAGCAGTTCCGGACTATCCTCGAGCGAGCAGTACTTC
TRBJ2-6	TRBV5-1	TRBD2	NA	CASSLARGAGGLSGANVLTF	TGCGCCAGCAGCTTGGCGAGAGGAGCGGGAGGACTCTCTGGGGCCAACGTCCTGACTTTC
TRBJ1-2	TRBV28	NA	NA	CASRTVYGYTF	TGTGCCAGCCGGACAGTCTATGGCTACACCTTC
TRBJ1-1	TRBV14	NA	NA	CASSSSTVNTEAFF	TGTGCCAGCAGCTCCTCGACAGTTAACACTGAAGCTTTCTTT
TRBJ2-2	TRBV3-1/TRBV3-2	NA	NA	CASSQGSTNTGELFF	TGTGCCAGCAGCCAGGGCAGCACGAACACCGGGGAGCTGTTTTTT
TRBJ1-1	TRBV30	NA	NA	CAWSHRESNTEAFF	TGTGCCTGGAGCCACAGGGAATCGAACACTGAAGCTTTCTTT
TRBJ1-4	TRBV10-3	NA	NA	CAISEASHEKLFF	TGTGCCATCAGTGAGGCGTCTCATGAAAAACTGTTTTTT
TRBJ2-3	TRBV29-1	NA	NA	CSVYRRPTDTQYF	TGCAGCGTTTATAGGAGACCTACAGATACGCAGTATTTT
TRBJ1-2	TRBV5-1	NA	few	CASSLVTANYGYTF	TGCGCCAGCAGCTTAGTGACAGCTAACTATGGCTACACCTTC
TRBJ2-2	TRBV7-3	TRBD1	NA	CASSYSGGTGELFF	TGTGCCAGCAGCTATTCAGGGGGCACCGGGGAGCTGTTTTTT
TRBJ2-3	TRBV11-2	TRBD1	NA	CASSSRTGFYTDTQYF	TGTGCCAGCAGCTCAAGGACAGGGTTTTATACAGATACGCAGTATTTT
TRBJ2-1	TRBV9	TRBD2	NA	CASSGGEASGYNEQFF	TGTGCCAGCAGCGGGGGGGAGGCTAGCGGGTACAATGAGCAGTTCTTC
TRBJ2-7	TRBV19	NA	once	CASSGRDTSYEQYF	TGTGCCAGTAGCGGTAGGGACACCTCCTACGAGCAGTACTTC
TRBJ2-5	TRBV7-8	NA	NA	CASSWGTSRETQYF	TGTGCCAGCAGCTGGGGAACTAGCCGGGAGACCCAGTACTTC
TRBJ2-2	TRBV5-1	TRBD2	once	CASSFVAGGSTGELFF	TGCGCCAGCAGCTTCGTAGCGGGAGGGTCGACCGGGGAGCTGTTTTTT
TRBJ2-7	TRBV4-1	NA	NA	CASSQGGDNRGHEQYF	TGCGCCAGCAGCCAAGGCGGGGATAACAGAGGCCACGAGCAGTACTTC
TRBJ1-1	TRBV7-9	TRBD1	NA	CASSPGTGARTEAFF	TGTGCCAGCAGCCCAGGGACAGGGGCTCGCACTGAAGCTTTCTTT
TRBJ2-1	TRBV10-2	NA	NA	CASSPQGEAGAYNEQFF	TGCGCCAGCAGCCCCCAGGGGGAAGCGGGCGCCTACAATGAGCAGTTCTTC
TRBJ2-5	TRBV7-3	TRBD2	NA	CASSSDPGGSQYF	TGTGCCAGCAGCTCAGACCCGGGGGGGTCCCAGTACTTC
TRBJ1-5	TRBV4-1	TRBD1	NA	CASSQSQGGQPQHF	TGCGCCAGCAGCCAATCTCAGGGGGGTCAGCCCCAGCATTTT
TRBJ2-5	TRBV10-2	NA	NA	CASTDRKETQYF	TGCGCCAGCACCGACAGGAAAGAGACCCAGTACTTC
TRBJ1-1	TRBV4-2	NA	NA	CASSPRQGMNTEAFF	TGTGCCAGCAGCCCCAGGCAGGGCATGAACACTGAAGCTTTCTTT
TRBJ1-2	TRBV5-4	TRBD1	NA	CASSLGGTGDDYGYTF	TGTGCCAGCAGCTTGGGAGGGACAGGGGATGACTATGGCTACACCTTC
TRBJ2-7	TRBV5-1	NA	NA	CASSFGGGAVYEQYF	TGCGCCAGCAGCTTCGGGGGAGGAGCGGTCTACGAGCAGTACTTC
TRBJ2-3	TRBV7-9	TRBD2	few	CASSEDNRRLAGSDTQYF	TGTGCCAGCAGCGAAGACAACCGCAGACTAGCGGGGTCTGATACGCAGTATTTT
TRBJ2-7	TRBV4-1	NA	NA	CASSQDTYYEQYF	TGCGCCAGCAGCCAAGATACCTACTACGAGCAGTACTTC
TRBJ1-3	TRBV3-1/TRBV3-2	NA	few	CASSQGDTRSGNTIYF	TGTGCCAGCAGCCAAGGAGACACCCGCTCTGGAAACACCATATATTTT
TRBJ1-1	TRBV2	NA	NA	CASIRDRTTNTEAFF	TGTGCCAGCATACGAGACAGGACCACCAACACTGAAGCTTTCTTT
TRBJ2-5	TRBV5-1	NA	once	CASSLARGTQETQYF	TGCGCCAGCAGCTTGGCGCGGGGAACTCAAGAGACCCAGTACTTC
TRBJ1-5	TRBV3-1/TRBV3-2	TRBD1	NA	CASSAGGQPQHF	TGTGCCAGCAGCGCAGGGGGTCAGCCCCAGCATTTT
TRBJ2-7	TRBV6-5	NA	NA	CASSRGQSYEQYF	TGTGCCAGCAGCCGGGGACAATCCTACGAGCAGTACTTC
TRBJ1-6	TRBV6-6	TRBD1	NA	CASSRDRARANYSPLHF	TGTGCCAGCAGTCGGGACAGGGCGAGGGCAAATTATTCACCCCTCCACTTT
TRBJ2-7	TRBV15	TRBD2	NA	CATSRRTSGSWEQYF	TGTGCCACCAGCAGAAGGACTAGCGGGAGTTGGGAGCAGTACTTC
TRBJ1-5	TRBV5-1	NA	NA	CASSLVGGDQPQHF	TGCGCCAGCAGCTTGGTAGGGGGGGATCAGCCCCAGCATTTT
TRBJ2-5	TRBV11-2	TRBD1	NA	CASSLGAGGAGEETQYF	TGTGCCAGCAGCTTAGGAGCAGGGGGCGCTGGAGAAGAGACCCAGTACTTC
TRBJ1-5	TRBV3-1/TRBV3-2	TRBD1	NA	CASSQGQGGQPQHF	TGTGCCAGCAGCCAAGGACAGGGGGGTCAGCCCCAGCATTTT
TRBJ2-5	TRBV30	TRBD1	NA	CAWDDRGSETQYF	TGTGCCTGGGACGACAGGGGCTCAGAGACCCAGTACTTC
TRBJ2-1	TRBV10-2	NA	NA	CASSEEGRGYNEQFF	TGCGCCAGCAGTGAGGAGGGCAGGGGCTACAATGAGCAGTTCTTC
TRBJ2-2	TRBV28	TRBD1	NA	CASSYRDRGAGELFF	TGTGCCAGCAGTTACCGGGACAGGGGGGCCGGGGAGCTGTTTTTT
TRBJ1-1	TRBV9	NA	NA	CASSVGTGMNTEAFF	TGTGCCAGCAGCGTAGGAACAGGGATGAACACTGAAGCTTTCTTT
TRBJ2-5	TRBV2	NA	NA	CASSDSGKETQYF	TGTGCCAGCAGTGACTCAGGGAAAGAGACCCAGTACTTC
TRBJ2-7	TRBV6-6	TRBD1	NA	CASRPPGQGSYEQYF	TGTGCCAGCAGGCCACCGGGACAGGGATCCTACGAGCAGTACTTC
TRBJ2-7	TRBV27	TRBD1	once	CASSFGTGGYEQYF	TGTGCCAGCAGTTTTGGTACAGGGGGCTACGAGCAGTACTTC
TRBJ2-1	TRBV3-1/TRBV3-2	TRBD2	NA	CASSQVSLAGPNEQFF	TGTGCCAGCAGCCAAGTATCCCTAGCGGGCCCCAATGAGCAGTTCTTC
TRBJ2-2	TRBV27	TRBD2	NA	CASSSSSGPFTGELFF	TGTGCCAGCAGTTCCTCTAGCGGGCCTTTCACCGGGGAGCTGTTTTTT
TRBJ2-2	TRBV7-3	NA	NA	CASSLSGTPNTGELFF	TGTGCCAGCAGCTTATCAGGGACTCCGAACACCGGGGAGCTGTTTTTT
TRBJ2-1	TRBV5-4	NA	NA	CASSRPLGGNEQFF	TGTGCCAGCAGCAGGCCTCTAGGTGGCAATGAGCAGTTCTTC
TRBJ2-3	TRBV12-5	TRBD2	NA	CASGYGLAGVTDTQYF	TGTGCTAGTGGTTACGGACTAGCGGGGGTTACAGATACGCAGTATTTT
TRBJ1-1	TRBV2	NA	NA	CASSAGTEAFF	TGTGCCAGCAGTGCCGGGACTGAAGCTTTCTTT
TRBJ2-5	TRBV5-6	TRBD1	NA	CASSLGQGAKETQYF	TGTGCCAGCAGCTTGGGGCAGGGGGCGAAAGAGACCCAGTACTTC
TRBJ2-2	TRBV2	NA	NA	CASSESRGLRNTGELFF	TGTGCCAGCAGTGAAAGTAGAGGTCTCAGGAACACCGGGGAGCTGTTTTTT
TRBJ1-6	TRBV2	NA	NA	CASSEQGNNSPLHF	TGTGCCAGCAGTGAACAGGGAAATAATTCACCCCTCCACTTT